Each of the 19 T cell receptor beta chains below was sequenced from the same sample in a study of OX40 agonist ivuxolimab in advanced cancers. The repertoire was sequenced with immunoSEQ multiplex PCR; TCRdb's copy has only in-frame clones and lacks some. The table records 65,000 to 85,000 clones, around 90% of them present only once. This specimen consisted of CD4+ or CD8+ T cells sorted from blood, obtained in a trial of the OX40 agonist ivuxolimab. All receptors derive from an adult with an advanced solid tumor such as melanoma, head and neck, liver or kidney cancer.

J is TRBJ2-3 and V is TRBV19, with 7 bases matching TRBD1. Germline assignment: CDR1 LNHDA and CDR2 SQIVND (reference sequence). V was clipped by 7 bases and J by 6 bases; unmatched bases: 13. The CDR3 totals 15 residues. The CDR3 spells CASTLGGGPMDTQYF. Here the CDR3 DNA reads TGTGCCAGTACCCTAGGGGGCGGGCCAATGGATACGCAGTATTTT.

The chain is built from TRBV25-1 and TRBJ1-4, with 9 bases fitting TRBD1. Germline trimming cut 2 bases from V and 7 bases from J; bases unmatched to any gene: 5. CDR3 length equals 15 residues. Germline V gives CDR1 MGHDK, CDR2 SYGVNS. DNA of the CDR3: TGTGCCAGCAGTGAACCCAGGACAGGGGCTGAAAAACTGTTTTTT. Amino acid sequence: CASSEPRTGAEKLFF. The full variable domain, in which reference TRBV25-1 and TRBJ1-4 provide the parts outside the CDR3, is EADIYQTPRYLVIGTGKKITLECSQTMGHDKMYWYQQDPGMELHLIHYSYGVNSTEKGDLSSESTVSRIRTEHFPLTLESARPSHTSQYLCASSEPRTGAEKLFFGSGTQLSVL.

This clone was detected once. The chain carries TRBV5-1 and TRBJ2-3; no reliable D call. The CDR3 sequence is 15 residues long. Trimming stripped 2 bases from V and 0 bases from J, with 10 bases between. Germline lookup yields CDR1 SGHRS and CDR2 YFSETQ. CDR3 in amino acids: CASSFEAPSTDTQYF. Here the CDR3 DNA reads TGCGCCAGCAGCTTCGAGGCACCCAGCACAGATACGCAGTATTTT.

This chain connects TRBV5-5 to TRBJ1-5; tentatively, D is TRBD1 (5 bases). Germline loops: CDR1 SGHKS, CDR2 YYEKEE (reference sequence). The CDR3 is 15 residues long. Trimming cost V 4 bases and J 3 bases, with 14 bases left between them. The CDR3 DNA reads TGTGCCAGCAGCAGTGGGGGGGTCTACAATCAGCCCCAGCATTTT. Translation: CASSSGGVYNQPQHF.

The chain employs TRBV27 and TRBJ1-2, with TRBD1 as a possible D gene (6 bases). The germline CDR1 and CDR2 sequences are MNHEY and SMNVEV (reference sequence). This CDR3 is 13 amino acids long. V was shortened by 5 bases and J by 4 bases, with 11 bases between the two germline ends. CDR3 region: CASSPQGPYGYTF. In nucleotides, the CDR3 is TGTGCCAGCAGTCCGCAGGGGCCCTATGGCTACACCTTC.

The chain uses TRBV7-9 and TRBJ1-2; D is unresolved. V was pared by 3 bases and J by 4 bases, with 9 bases between. This CDR3 spans 13 amino acids. In germline, CDR1 is SEHNR, CDR2 FQNEAQ (reference sequence). The CDR3 region has the DNA TGTGCCAGCAGCTTCGGGAATTTCTATGGCTACACCTTC. Translation gives CASSFGNFYGYTF.

This sequence joins TRBV4-1 and TRBJ1-2; D not resolved. Trimming cost V 5 bases and J 4 bases, with 11 bases left between them. The CDR3 consists of 13 residues. Germline V CDR1 and CDR2: MGHRA, YSYEKL. DNA of the CDR3: TGCGCCAGCAGCAACCGAAAGACCTATGGCTACACCTTC. It encodes CASSNRKTYGYTF.

This sequence joins TRBV6-1 and TRBJ2-3; TRBD2 aligns across 7 bases. The germline CDR1 and CDR2 sequences are MNHNS and SASEGT. CDR3 length: 16 residues. Trimming at V came to 1 base and at J to 3 bases, leaving 7 bases not matched to a gene. The CDR3 bases are TGTGCCAGCAGTGAAGGAGGAAGGGGAGGGACAGATACGCAGTATTTT. The encoded protein is CASSEGGRGGTDTQYF.

This clone was observed a few times. The J gene is TRBJ1-2, the V gene TRBV10-3, with D tentatively TRBD1 (6 bases). This CDR3 has 16 residues. Germline V gene data show CDR1 as ENHRY and CDR2 as SYGVKD. Trimming took 5 bases from V and 6 from J, leaving 22 bases between them. CDR3 DNA: TGTGCCATCAGTCCCGGGAATGCAGGGGCGCCGGATGGCTACACCTTC. It translates to CAISPGNAGAPDGYTF.

V and J are TRBV9 and TRBJ1-1; D is uncertain. Germline-derived CDR1 and CDR2 are SGDLS and YYNGEE. The CDR3 spans 13 residues. Trimming stripped 3 bases from V and 1 base from J, with 7 bases between. The CDR3 DNA follows: TGTGCCAGCAGCGGACACCCGAACACTGAAGCTTTCTTT. Translation gives CASSGHPNTEAFF.

CDR3 protein: CASSLGSGRTGELFF. The CDR3 nucleotides are TGTGCCAGCAGCTTGGGCTCAGGGCGGACCGGGGAGCTGTTTTTT. The chain combines TRBV5-4 with TRBJ2-2; tentative D call: TRBD1 (5 bases). Trimming left V 0 bases short and J 5 bases short, with 11 bases between. The CDR3 extends over 15 amino acids. Germline CDR1 and CDR2: SGHNT and YYREEE (reference sequence).

The CDR3 DNA is TGTGCCAGCAGCCCCATGTCGATTGGCGAGCAGTACTTC. Encoded protein: CASSPMSIGEQYF. V usage is TRBV7-8 and J usage is TRBJ2-7; D is ambiguous. Germline-derived CDR1 and CDR2 are SGHVS and FQNEAQ. The CDR3 is 13 residues long. The V end lost 5 bases, the J end lost 6 bases, and 14 bases lay between the germline ends.

The CDR3 region has the DNA TGTGCCAGCAGTGAAAGAAGGGGAGCCTCCTACGAGCAGTACTTC. This gives the protein CASSERRGASYEQYF. V gene TRBV6-1 combines with J gene TRBJ2-5, with D perhaps given as TRBD1 or TRBD2 (5 bases each). The end of the DNA is better explained by TRBJ2-7, so the J call may be wrong. The CDR3 spans 15 residues. Per the germline V gene, CDR1 is MNHNS and CDR2 is SASEGT.

This chain connects TRBV29-1 to TRBJ1-4, with D tentatively TRBD1 (6 bases). Trimming pared 7 bases from V and 2 bases from J, leaving 11 bases between. The CDR3 spans 13 residues. The germline CDR1 and CDR2 sequences are SQVTM and ANQGSEA. CDR3 sequence (DNA): TGCAGCGCCTCCAGGGGTACTAATGAAAAACTGTTTTTT. Its translation: CSASRGTNEKLFF.

The J gene is TRBJ1-1, the V gene TRBV11-2, with D hard to call. Germline values: CDR1 SGHAT, CDR2 FQNNGV. The CDR3 is 14 residues long. V was clipped by 2 bases and J by 6 bases, with 13 bases between them. This CDR3 reads CASSLLRGRAEAFF. The DNA for the CDR3 is TGTGCCAGCAGCTTACTCCGAGGGAGGGCTGAAGCTTTCTTT.

The V gene is TRBV11-2, the J gene TRBJ2-7; perhaps TRBD1 as D (7 bases). Trimming cost V 5 bases and J 7 bases, with 21 bases left between them. Germline CDR1 and CDR2: SGHAT and FQNNGV. This CDR3 contains 15 residues. Written as DNA, the CDR3 is TGTGCCAGCAGCAACACAGGGGACTCTACGAGTGAGCAGTACTTC. Protein product: CASSNTGDSTSEQYF. The entire variable domain, with the rest obtained from reference TRBV11-2 and TRBJ2-7, is as follows: EAGVAQSPRYKIIEKRQSVAFWCNPISGHATLYWYQQILGQGPKLLIQFQNNGVVDDSQLPKDRFSAERLKGVDSTLKIQPAKLEDSAVYLCASSNTGDSTSEQYFGPGTRLTVT.

The J gene is TRBJ1-5, the V gene TRBV6-5; 9 bases fit TRBD1. The CDR3 is made up of 15 amino acids. Germline V gene lookup returns CDR1 MNHEY and CDR2 SVGAGI. With V trimmed by 4 bases and J by 3 bases, 4 bases remained unmatched. The CDR3 bases are TGTGCCAGCAGTTCCGACAGGGGGAACAATCAGCCCCAGCATTTT. Its protein product is CASSSDRGNNQPQHF.

The chain joins TRBV25-1 to TRBJ2-3; no clear D. Germline V gives CDR1 MGHDK, CDR2 SYGVNS. The CDR3 contains 11 residues. Trimming shortened V by 6 bases and J by 4 bases, and 5 bases separated the two germline ends. CDR3 region: CASRSADTQYF. Written as DNA, the CDR3 is TGTGCCAGCAGGTCAGCAGATACGCAGTATTTT. The full variable domain, with the rest looked up from reference TRBV25-1 and TRBJ2-3, is EADIYQTPRYLVIGTGKKITLECSQTMGHDKMYWYQQDPGMELHLIHYSYGVNSTEKGDLSSESTVSRIRTEHFPLTLESARPSHTSQYLCASRSADTQYFGPGTRLTVL.

The V call is TRBV11-2, the J call TRBJ2-3; D is perhaps TRBD2 (5 bases). Germline V gives CDR1 SGHAT, CDR2 FQNNGV. This CDR3 region has 15 residues. The V end lost 1 base, the J end lost 4 bases, and 12 bases lay between the germline ends. CDR3 nucleotide sequence: TGTGCCAGCAGCTTAGGCCACATCGGGGCAGATACGCAGTATTTT. This codes for CASSLGHIGADTQYF.